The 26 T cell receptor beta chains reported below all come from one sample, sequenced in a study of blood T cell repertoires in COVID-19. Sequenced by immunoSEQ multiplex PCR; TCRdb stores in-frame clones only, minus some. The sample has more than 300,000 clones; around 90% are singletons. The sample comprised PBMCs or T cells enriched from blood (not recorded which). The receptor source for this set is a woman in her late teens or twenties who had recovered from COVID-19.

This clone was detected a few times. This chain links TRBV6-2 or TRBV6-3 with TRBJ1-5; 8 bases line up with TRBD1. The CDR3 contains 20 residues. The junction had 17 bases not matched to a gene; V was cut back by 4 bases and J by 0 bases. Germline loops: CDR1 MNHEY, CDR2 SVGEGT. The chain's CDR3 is CASSSTQHRPDRGSNQPQHF. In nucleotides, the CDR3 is TGTGCCAGCAGTTCTACTCAACATCGACCCGACAGGGGTAGCAATCAGCCCCAGCATTTT.

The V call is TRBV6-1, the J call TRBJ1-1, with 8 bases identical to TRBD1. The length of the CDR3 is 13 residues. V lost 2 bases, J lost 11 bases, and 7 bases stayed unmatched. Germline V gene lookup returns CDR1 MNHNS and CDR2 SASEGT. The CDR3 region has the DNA TGTGCCAGCAGTGAAATGAACAGGGGGGAGGCTTTCTTT. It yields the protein CASSEMNRGEAFF.

The CDR3 is CASKLIRTPGATNEKLFF. In DNA form, the CDR3 reads TGTGCCAGCAAGTTAATCCGTACCCCGGGAGCAACTAATGAAAAACTGTTTTTT. The chain uses TRBV28 and TRBJ1-4, with D unclear. This CDR3 is 18 amino acids long. Germline V gene data show CDR1 as MDHEN and CDR2 as SYDVKM. V was clipped by 7 bases and J by 0 bases, with 21 bases between them. The entire variable domain, with the rest obtained from reference TRBV28 and TRBJ1-4, is as follows: DVKVTQSSRYLVKRTGEKVFLECVQDMDHENMFWYRQDPGLGLRLIYFSYDVKMKEKGDIPEGYSVSREKKERFSLILESASTNQTSMYLCASKLIRTPGATNEKLFFGSGTQLSVL.

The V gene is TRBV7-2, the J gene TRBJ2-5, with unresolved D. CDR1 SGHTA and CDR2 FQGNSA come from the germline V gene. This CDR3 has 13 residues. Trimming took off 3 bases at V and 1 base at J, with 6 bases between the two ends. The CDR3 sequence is CASSFLSQETQYF. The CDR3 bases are TGTGCCAGCAGCTTCCTCTCCCAAGAGACCCAGTACTTC. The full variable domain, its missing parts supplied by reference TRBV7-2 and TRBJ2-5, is GAGVSQSPSNKVTEKGKDVELRCDPISGHTALYWYRQSLGQGLEFLIYFQGNSAPDKSGLPSDRFSAERTGGSVSTLTIQRTQQEDSAVYLCASSFLSQETQYFGPGTRLLVL.

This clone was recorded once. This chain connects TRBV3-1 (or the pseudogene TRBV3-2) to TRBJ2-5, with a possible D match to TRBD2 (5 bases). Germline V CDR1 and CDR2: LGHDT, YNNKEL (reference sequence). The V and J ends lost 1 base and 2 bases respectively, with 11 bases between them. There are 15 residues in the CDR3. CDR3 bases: TGTGCCAGCAGCCAAGGATTAGCGTCTCAAGAGACCCAGTACTTC. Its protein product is CASSQGLASQETQYF.

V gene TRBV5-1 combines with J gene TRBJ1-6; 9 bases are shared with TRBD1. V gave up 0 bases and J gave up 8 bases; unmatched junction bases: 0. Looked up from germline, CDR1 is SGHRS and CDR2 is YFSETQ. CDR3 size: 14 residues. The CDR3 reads CASSLGQGDSPLHF. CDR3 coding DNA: TGCGCCAGCAGCTTGGGACAGGGGGATTCACCCCTCCACTTT.

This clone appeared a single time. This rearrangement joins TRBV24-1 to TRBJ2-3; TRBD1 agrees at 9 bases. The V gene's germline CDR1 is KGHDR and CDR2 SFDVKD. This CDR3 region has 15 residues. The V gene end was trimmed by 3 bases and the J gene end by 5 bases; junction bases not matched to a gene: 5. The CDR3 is CATSDPGQGVDTQYF. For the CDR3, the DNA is TGTGCCACCAGTGATCCGGGACAGGGAGTAGATACGCAGTATTTT.

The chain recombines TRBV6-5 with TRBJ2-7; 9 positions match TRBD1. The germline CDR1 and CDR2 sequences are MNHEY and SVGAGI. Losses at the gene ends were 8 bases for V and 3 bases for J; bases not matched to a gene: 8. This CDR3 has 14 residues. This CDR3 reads CASRDRGSFYEQYF. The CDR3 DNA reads TGTGCCAGCCGCGACAGGGGGTCATTCTACGAGCAGTACTTC.

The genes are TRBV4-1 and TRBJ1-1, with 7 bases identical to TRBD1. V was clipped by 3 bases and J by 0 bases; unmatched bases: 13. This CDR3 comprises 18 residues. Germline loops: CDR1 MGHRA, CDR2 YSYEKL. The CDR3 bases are TGCGCCAGCAGCCAGGTCACGGTTCGGGACAGCTTGAACACTGAAGCTTTCTTT. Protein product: CASSQVTVRDSLNTEAFF.

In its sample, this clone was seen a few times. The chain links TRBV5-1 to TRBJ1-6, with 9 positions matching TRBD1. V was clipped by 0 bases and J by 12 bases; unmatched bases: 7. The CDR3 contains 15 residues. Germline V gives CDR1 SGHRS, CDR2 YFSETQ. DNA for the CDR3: TGCGCCAGCAGCTTGGAAGGACAGGGGCTGGGACCCCTCCACTTT. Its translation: CASSLEGQGLGPLHF.

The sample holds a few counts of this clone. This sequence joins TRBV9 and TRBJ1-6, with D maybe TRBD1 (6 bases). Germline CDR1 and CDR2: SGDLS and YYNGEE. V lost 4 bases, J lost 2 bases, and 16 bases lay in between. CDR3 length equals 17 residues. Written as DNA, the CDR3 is TGTGCCAGCAGCAAAACAGGGAATTTGGCCTATAATTCACCCCTCCACTTT. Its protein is CASSKTGNLAYNSPLHF.

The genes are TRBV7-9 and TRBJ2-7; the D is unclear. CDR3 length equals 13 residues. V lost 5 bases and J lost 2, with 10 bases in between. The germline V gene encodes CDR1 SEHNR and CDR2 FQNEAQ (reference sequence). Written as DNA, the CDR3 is TGTGCCAGCAGCACGAGTGGTACCTACGAGCAGTACTTC. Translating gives CASSTSGTYEQYF.

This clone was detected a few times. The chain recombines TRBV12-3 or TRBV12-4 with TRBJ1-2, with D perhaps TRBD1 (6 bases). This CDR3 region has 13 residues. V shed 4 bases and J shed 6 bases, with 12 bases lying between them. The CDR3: CASSSSGVHGYTF. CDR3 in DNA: TGTGCCAGCAGTTCCTCAGGGGTCCATGGCTACACCTTC.

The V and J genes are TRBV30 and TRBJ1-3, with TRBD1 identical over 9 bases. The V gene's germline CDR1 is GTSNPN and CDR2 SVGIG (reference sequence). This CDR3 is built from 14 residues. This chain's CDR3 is CARTGEAGGNTIYF. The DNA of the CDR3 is TGTGCTCGGACAGGGGAGGCAGGTGGAAACACCATATATTTT. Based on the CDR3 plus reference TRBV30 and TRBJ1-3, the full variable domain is SQTIHQWPATLVQPVGSPLSLECTVEGTSNPNLYWYRQAAGRGLQLLFYSVGIGQISSEVPQNLSASRPQDRQFILSSKKLLLSDSGFYLCARTGEAGGNTIYFGEGSWLTVV.

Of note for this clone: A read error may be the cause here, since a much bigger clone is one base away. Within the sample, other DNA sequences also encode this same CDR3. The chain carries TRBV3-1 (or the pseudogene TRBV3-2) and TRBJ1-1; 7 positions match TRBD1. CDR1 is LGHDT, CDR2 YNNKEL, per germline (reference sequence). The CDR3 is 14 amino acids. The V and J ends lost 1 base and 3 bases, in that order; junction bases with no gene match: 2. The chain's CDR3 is CASSQGQGYTEAFF. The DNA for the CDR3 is TGTGCCAGCAGCCAAGGACAGGGTTACACTGAAGCTTTCTTT.

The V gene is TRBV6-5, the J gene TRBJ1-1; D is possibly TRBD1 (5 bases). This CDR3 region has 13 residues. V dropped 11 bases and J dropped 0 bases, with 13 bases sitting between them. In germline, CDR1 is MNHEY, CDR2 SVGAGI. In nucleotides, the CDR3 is TGTGCCGCAATGGGGCAGTTGAACACTGAAGCTTTCTTT. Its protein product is CAAMGQLNTEAFF.

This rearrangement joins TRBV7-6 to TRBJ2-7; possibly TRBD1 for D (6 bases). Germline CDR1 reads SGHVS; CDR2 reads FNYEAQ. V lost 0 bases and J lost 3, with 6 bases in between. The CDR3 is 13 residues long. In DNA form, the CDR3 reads TGTGCCAGCAGCTTAGCGGGACACTACGAGCAGTACTTC. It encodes CASSLAGHYEQYF.

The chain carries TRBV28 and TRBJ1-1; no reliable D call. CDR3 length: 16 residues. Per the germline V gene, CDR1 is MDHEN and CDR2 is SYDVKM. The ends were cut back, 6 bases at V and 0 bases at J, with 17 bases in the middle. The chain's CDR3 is CASSFQRYPMNTEAFF. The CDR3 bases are TGTGCCAGCAGCTTCCAGCGCTACCCTATGAACACTGAAGCTTTCTTT. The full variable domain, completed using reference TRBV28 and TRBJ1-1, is DVKVTQSSRYLVKRTGEKVFLECVQDMDHENMFWYRQDPGLGLRLIYFSYDVKMKEKGDIPEGYSVSREKKERFSLILESASTNQTSMYLCASSFQRYPMNTEAFFGQGTRLTVV.

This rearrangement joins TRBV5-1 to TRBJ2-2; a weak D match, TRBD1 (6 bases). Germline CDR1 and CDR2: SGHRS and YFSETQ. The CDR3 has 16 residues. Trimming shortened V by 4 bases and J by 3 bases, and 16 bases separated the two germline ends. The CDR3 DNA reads TGCGCCAGCAGCCCGGGTAACAGGGTCTACACCGGGGAGCTGTTTTTT. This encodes CASSPGNRVYTGELFF.

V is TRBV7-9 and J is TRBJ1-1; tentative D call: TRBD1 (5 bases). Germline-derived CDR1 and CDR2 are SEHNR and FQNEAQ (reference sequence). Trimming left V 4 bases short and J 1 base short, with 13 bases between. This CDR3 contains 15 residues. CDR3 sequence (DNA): TGTGCCAGCAGCTCCCTCGACGGGGGGAACACTGAAGCTTTCTTT. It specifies CASSSLDGGNTEAFF. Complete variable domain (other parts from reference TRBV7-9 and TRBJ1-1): DTGVSQNPRHKITKRGQNVTFRCDPISEHNRLYWYRQTLGQGPEFLTYFQNEAQLEKSRLLSDRFSAERPKGSFSTLEIQRTEQGDSAMYLCASSSLDGGNTEAFFGQGTRLTVV.

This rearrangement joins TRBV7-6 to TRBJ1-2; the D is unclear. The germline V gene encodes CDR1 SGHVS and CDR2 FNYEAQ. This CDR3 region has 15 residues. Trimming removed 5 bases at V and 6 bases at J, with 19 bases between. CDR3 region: CASSLRPPLLDGYTF. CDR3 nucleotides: TGTGCCAGCAGCCTACGTCCTCCCCTACTTGATGGCTACACCTTC.

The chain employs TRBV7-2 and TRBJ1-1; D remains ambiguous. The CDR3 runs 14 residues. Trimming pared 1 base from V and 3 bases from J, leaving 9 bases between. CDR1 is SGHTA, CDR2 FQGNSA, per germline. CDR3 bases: TGTGCCAGCAGCTTAGGAGGGTACGACACTGAAGCTTTCTTT. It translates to CASSLGGYDTEAFF.

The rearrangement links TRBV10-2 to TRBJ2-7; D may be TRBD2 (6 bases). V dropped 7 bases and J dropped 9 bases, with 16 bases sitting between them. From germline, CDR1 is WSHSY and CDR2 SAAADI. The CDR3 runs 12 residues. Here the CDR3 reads CASTGAGNWQYF. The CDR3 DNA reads TGCGCCAGCACCGGCGCGGGGAATTGGCAGTACTTC.

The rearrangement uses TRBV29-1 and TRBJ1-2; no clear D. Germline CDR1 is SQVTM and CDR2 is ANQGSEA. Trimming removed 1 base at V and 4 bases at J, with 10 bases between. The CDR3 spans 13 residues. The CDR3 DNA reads TGCAGCGTTGAAGGGTCTTCAGGCTATGGCTACACCTTC. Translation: CSVEGSSGYGYTF.

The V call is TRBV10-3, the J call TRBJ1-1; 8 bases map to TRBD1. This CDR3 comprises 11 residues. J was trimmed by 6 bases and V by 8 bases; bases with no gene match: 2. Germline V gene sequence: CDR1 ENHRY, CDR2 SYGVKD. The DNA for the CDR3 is TGTGCCATCGGACAGGGCTCTGAAGCTTTCTTT. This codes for CAIGQGSEAFF.

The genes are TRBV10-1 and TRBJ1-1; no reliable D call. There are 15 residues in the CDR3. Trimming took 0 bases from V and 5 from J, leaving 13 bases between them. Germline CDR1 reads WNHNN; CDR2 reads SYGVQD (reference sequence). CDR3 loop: CASSESSGRRTEAFF. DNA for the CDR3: TGCGCCAGCAGTGAGTCGAGTGGGAGGAGGACTGAAGCTTTCTTT.